Below are 20 T cell receptor beta chains sequenced from a single sample in a study of blood T cell repertoires in COVID-19. Sequenced by immunoSEQ multiplex PCR; TCRdb stores in-frame clones only, minus some. Among fewer than 200,000 clones listed, roughly four fifths were seen once. The sequencing sample was made of peripheral blood. The receptors derive from a woman in her 70s with COVID-19, enrolled during active disease.

The chain joins TRBV10-1 to TRBJ2-1, with TRBD2 matching 7 bases. Germline CDR1 WNHNN, CDR2 SYGVQD (reference sequence). The CDR3 has 14 residues. J was trimmed by 7 bases and V by 4 bases; bases with no gene match: 7. The CDR3 is CASSGGLLRNEQFF. The CDR3 bases are TGCGCCAGCAGTGGGGGACTACTCAGGAATGAGCAGTTCTTC.

This rearrangement joins TRBV18 to TRBJ2-5; the D is unclear. Germline V gene data show CDR1 as KGHSH and CDR2 as LQKENI. V dropped 3 bases and J dropped 4 bases, with 6 bases sitting between them. The length of the CDR3 is 12 residues. The CDR3 coding sequence is TGTGCCAGCTCACCCCTAGGAGAGACCCAGTACTTC. Protein product: CASSPLGETQYF.

This chain links TRBV7-9 with TRBJ2-3; no firm D call. The CDR3 spans 15 residues. The V end lost 10 bases, the J end lost 2 bases, and 19 bases lay between the germline ends. CDR1 is SEHNR and CDR2 is FQNEAQ in the germline V gene (reference sequence). The DNA for the CDR3 is TGTGCCACTGGCACCGGGTCCCGATTCACAGATACGCAGTATTTT. This sequence encodes CATGTGSRFTDTQYF. Filled out from reference TRBV7-9 and TRBJ2-3, the complete variable domain reads DTGVSQNPRHKITKRGQNVTFRCDPISEHNRLYWYRQTLGQGPEFLTYFQNEAQLEKSRLLSDRFSAERPKGSFSTLEIQRTEQGDSAMYLCATGTGSRFTDTQYFGPGTRLTVL.

The V gene is TRBV30, the J gene TRBJ2-6; D possibly corresponds to TRBD1 (6 bases). CDR1 and CDR2 from the germline V gene are GTSNPN and SVGIG (reference sequence). V was clipped by 5 bases and J by 2 bases, with 13 bases between them. The CDR3 is 15 residues long. The CDR3 nucleotides are TGTGCCTGGGAGTCTAAGGGGGCTGGGGCCAACGTCCTGACTTTC. Residues: CAWESKGAGANVLTF.

This clone was observed a handful of times. The chain couples TRBV5-1 to TRBJ1-2, with 7 bases aligning to TRBD1. V gave up 4 bases and J gave up 4 bases; unmatched junction bases: 13. Germline V gene data show CDR1 as SGHRS and CDR2 as YFSETQ. The CDR3 runs 16 residues. The CDR3 spells CASSSTTGSSLYGYTF. DNA of the CDR3: TGCGCCAGCAGCAGCACGACAGGGTCAAGTCTCTATGGCTACACCTTC. The full variable domain, its missing parts supplied by reference TRBV5-1 and TRBJ1-2, is KAGVTQTPRYLIKTRGQQVTLSCSPISGHRSVSWYQQTPGQGLQFLFEYFSETQRNKGNFPGRFSGRQFSNSRSEMNVSTLELGDSALYLCASSSTTGSSLYGYTFGSGTRLTVV.

V gene TRBV2 combines with J gene TRBJ2-3, with 8 positions matching TRBD2. CDR3 length equals 17 residues. Germline assignment: CDR1 SNHLY and CDR2 FYNNEI. The V gene end was trimmed by 8 bases and the J gene end by 0 bases; junction bases not matched to a gene: 13. The DNA for the CDR3 is TGTGCCAGCTCCTACGGGAGCGGGAGTTCCAGCACAGATACGCAGTATTTT. Amino acid sequence: CASSYGSGSSSTDTQYF.

The gene calls are TRBV24-1 and TRBJ1-5, with a tentative D call TRBD1 (6 bases). This CDR3 contains 18 residues. Trimming removed 7 bases at V and 6 bases at J, with 27 bases between. Germline V lookup: CDR1 KGHDR, CDR2 SFDVKD. The CDR3 loop reads CATRASLGAWGKAQPQHF. The DNA for the CDR3 is TGTGCCACCAGAGCCTCCCTGGGGGCCTGGGGTAAAGCTCAGCCCCAGCATTTT.

The J gene is TRBJ1-5, the V gene TRBV6-5; no clear D. Trimming left V 6 bases short and J 4 bases short, with 7 bases between. Per germline, CDR1 MNHEY and CDR2 SVGAGI. The CDR3 sequence is 12 residues long. The CDR3 DNA reads TGTGCCAGCAGCCAACTAAATCAGCCCCAGCATTTT. It specifies CASSQLNQPQHF.

The chain carries TRBV5-1 and TRBJ1-6, with D perhaps TRBD1 (5 bases). The CDR3 contains 14 residues. CDR1 SGHRS and CDR2 YFSETQ come from the germline V gene. V was trimmed by 1 base and J by 5 bases, leaving 7 bases between them. In nucleotides, the CDR3 is TGCGCCAGCAGCTTGATAGGGGATAATTCACCCCTCCACTTT. The encoded protein is CASSLIGDNSPLHF.

The chain links TRBV18 to TRBJ1-2; D not resolved. This CDR3 has 14 amino acids. V lost 2 bases, J lost 2 bases, and 9 bases lay in between. Germline V gene lookup returns CDR1 KGHSH and CDR2 LQKENI. Written as DNA, the CDR3 is TGTGCCAGCTCACCATCCGGGAACAACTATGGCTACACCTTC. Protein product: CASSPSGNNYGYTF.

For the CDR3, the DNA is TGCGCCAGCAGCACCGGGAGGGGGGGAGTCGATGGCTACACCTTC. It is translated as CASSTGRGGVDGYTF. V usage is TRBV5-1 and J usage is TRBJ1-2; the D gene is possibly TRBD1 (6 bases). Germline V CDR1 and CDR2: SGHRS, YFSETQ. Trimming removed 4 bases from V and 6 bases from J, with 19 bases in between. The CDR3 is made up of 15 amino acids. Filled out from reference TRBV5-1 and TRBJ1-2, the complete variable domain reads KAGVTQTPRYLIKTRGQQVTLSCSPISGHRSVSWYQQTPGQGLQFLFEYFSETQRNKGNFPGRFSGRQFSNSRSEMNVSTLELGDSALYLCASSTGRGGVDGYTFGSGTRLTVV.

This clone was counted a few times. The CDR3 coding sequence is TGTGCCAGCAGCTGGGGAACTAGCGGTAGCTCCTACAATGAGCAGTTCTTC. Its translation: CASSWGTSGSSYNEQFF. The chain links TRBV12-1 to TRBJ2-1; TRBD2, as called in the table, went unchecked against the DNA. TRBV12-1 constitutes a pseudogene. The CDR3 length is 17 residues.

With regard to this clone: Distinct nucleotide sequences in the sample also encode this CDR3. The rearrangement uses TRBV3-1 (or the pseudogene TRBV3-2) and TRBJ1-4, with 7 bases that match TRBD1. CDR3 length: 14 amino acids. The ends lost 5 bases at V and 2 bases at J; junction bases unmatched: 2. Germline V gene lookup returns CDR1 LGHDT and CDR2 YNNKEL (reference sequence). This chain's CDR3 is CASSLQGTNEKLFF. In DNA form, the CDR3 reads TGTGCCAGCAGCTTACAGGGGACTAATGAAAAACTGTTTTTT.

This clone occurred a few times. V usage is TRBV11-3 and J usage is TRBJ2-1, with 8 bases lining up with TRBD1. Germline V CDR1 and CDR2: SGHNT, YENEEA. The CDR3 has 15 amino acids. V shed 0 bases, J shed 5 bases, and the junction held 3 bases outside the gene matches. The CDR3 DNA sequence: TGTGCCAGCAGCTTAGAGCAGGGGGCCCACAATGAGCAGTTCTTC. Its protein is CASSLEQGAHNEQFF.

The chain carries TRBV5-1 and TRBJ2-1; 8 bases fit TRBD2. The trim removed 0 bases at V and 3 bases at J, leaving 5 bases unmatched. The CDR3 spans 16 residues. Germline V lookup: CDR1 SGHRS, CDR2 YFSETQ. The CDR3 loop reads CASSLGTSLLYNEQFF. For the CDR3, the DNA is TGCGCCAGCAGCTTGGGGACTAGCCTGCTCTACAATGAGCAGTTCTTC.

The chain has TRBV5-1 and TRBJ1-6; D possibly corresponds to TRBD1 (5 bases). The ends were cut back, 0 bases at V and 12 bases at J, with 19 bases in the middle. In germline, CDR1 is SGHRS, CDR2 YFSETQ. The CDR3 is made up of 16 amino acids. DNA of the CDR3: TGCGCCAGCAGCTTGGAAAACGCAGGGCTGGTTGAACCCCTCCACTTT. Translated: CASSLENAGLVEPLHF.

The chain employs TRBV7-6 and TRBJ2-7, with 7 bases fitting TRBD1. The CDR3 is made up of 15 amino acids. The V and J ends lost 5 bases and 0 bases, in that order; junction bases with no gene match: 7. Germline CDR1 SGHVS, CDR2 FNYEAQ. The CDR3 DNA reads as TGTGCCAGCAGCGTAGGACAGGATAGCTCCTACGAGCAGTACTTC. It yields the protein CASSVGQDSSYEQYF.

The rearrangement links TRBV15 to TRBJ2-1, with 9 positions matching TRBD2. From germline, CDR1 is LNHNV and CDR2 YYDKDF (reference sequence). The CDR3 extends over 15 amino acids. Unmatched junction bases numbered 8, after V lost 4 bases and J lost 7 bases. CDR3 DNA sequence: TGTGCCACCAGCACCCGGACTAGCGATAGGAATGAGCAGTTCTTC. This sequence encodes CATSTRTSDRNEQFF.

V and J are TRBV9 and TRBJ2-1; the D gene is possibly TRBD2 (6 bases). The V end was cut by 2 bases, the J end by 0 bases, with 9 bases between. The length of the CDR3 is 15 residues. From germline, CDR1 is SGDLS and CDR2 YYNGEE. This CDR3 is CASSVGGGSYNEQFF. Written as DNA, the CDR3 is TGTGCCAGCAGCGTGGGGGGTGGCTCCTACAATGAGCAGTTCTTC.

The V call is TRBV5-1, the J call TRBJ2-6, with 11 nucleotides matching TRBD1. CDR3 length: 19 residues. V lost 8 bases, J lost 3 bases, and 16 bases stayed unmatched. CDR1 is SGHRS and CDR2 is YFSETQ in the germline V gene. The CDR3: CASRPNPSGQGVGANVLTF. CDR3 nucleotides: TGCGCCAGTCGCCCTAACCCGTCGGGACAGGGGGTTGGGGCCAACGTCCTGACTTTC.